This TCR beta chain stems from a study of T cells in Graves' hyperthyroidism and ophthalmopathy. This clonotype was picked up many times. Its cognate antigen is unknown. Study-wide points: Blood also contained most expanded thyroid clonotypes above 0.001.

The CDR3 is 16 residues long. V was pared by 0 bases and J by 3 bases, with 5 bases of the junction left unmatched. The germline V gene encodes CDR1 SGHRS and CDR2 YFSETQ. The CDR3 regions of TCR beta were amplified from RNA transcripts. Using the HTBI primer set, a first-round RT-PCR was run on the TCR CDR3. TCRdb independently ran MiXCR on the multiplex PCR reads; one entry per CDR3 protein. In the table there are 200,000 to 250,000 distinct CDR3 sequences, around 17% of which are singletons. The chain uses TRBV5-1 and TRBJ2-1, with 8 positions matching TRBD2. The specimen was blood. The receptor comes from a woman aged 18-35 years with Graves' ophthalmopathy. The chain's CDR3 is CASSLAGSGVYNEQFF. CDR3 bases: TGCGCCAGCAGCTTGGCGGGTAGCGGGGTCTACAATGAGCAGTTCTTC.